A selection of T cell receptor beta chains follows, all from one sample in a study of blood T cells in healthy people across ages. TCRdb reanalysed the 5' RACE reads using MiXCR and keeps one entry per CDR3 protein. Among about 800,000 distinct CDR3 sequences listed, more than 20% were seen once. These data are also associated with another study on T cells of mothers and their children.

Sequencing used blood. These receptor sequences come from a boy aged 5 to 17 in good health. Both conserved end residues are part of each CDR3. Fields, in order: V gene, D gene, clone size, J gene, CDR3 protein, CDR3 DNA. A D gene is named only where the DNA matches it firmly. Not all rows give a size; the values are once, few, many and, for expanded clones, a class.

>TRBV9|TRBD1|once|TRBJ2-3
CASSAGQGDTQYF
TGTGCCAGCAGCGCCGGACAGGGCGATACGCAGTATTTT
>TRBV28|TRBD2|NA|TRBJ2-7
CASTRSSGGTVLYEQYF
TGTGCCAGCACCCGTTCTAGCGGGGGGACCGTCCTTTACGAGCAGTACTTC
>TRBV6-1|TRBD1|NA|TRBJ2-4
CASSGDRGDIQYF
TGTGCCAGCAGTGGGGACAGGGGAGACATTCAGTACTTC
>TRBV29-1|NA|NA|TRBJ1-3
CSVGQGNTIYF
TGCAGCGTAGGACAGGGAAACACCATATATTTT
>TRBV7-8|NA|NA|TRBJ2-1
CASGGADLWQQFF
TGTGCCAGCGGGGGGGCAGACCTTTGGCAGCAGTTCTTC
>TRBV4-1|NA|few|TRBJ1-2
CASSQYGGPIGRDGYTF
TGCGCCAGCAGCCAATACGGGGGACCCATTGGGAGGGATGGCTACACCTTC
>TRBV28|NA|NA|TRBJ2-5
CASSPRVGEETQYF
TGTGCCAGCAGTCCCCGGGTGGGGGAAGAGACCCAGTACTTC
>TRBV11-2|TRBD2|NA|TRBJ2-1
CASSYSGHEQFF
TGTGCCAGCAGCTATAGCGGGCATGAGCAGTTCTTC
>TRBV4-1|TRBD1|NA|TRBJ1-3
CASSPEPNRGTENTIYF
TGCGCCAGCAGCCCCGAGCCCAACAGGGGGACGGAAAACACCATATATTTT
>TRBV11-2|TRBD1|few|TRBJ1-2
CASRNQGALYGYTF
TGTGCCAGCAGAAATCAGGGGGCTCTCTATGGCTACACCTTC
>TRBV20-1|TRBD2|many|TRBJ2-2
CSARAPGLDTGELFF
TGCAGTGCTAGAGCTCCTGGACTAGACACCGGGGAGCTGTTTTTT
>TRBV5-1|NA|NA|TRBJ2-1
CASSWPSVGLTRSSYNEQFF
TGCGCCAGCAGCTGGCCCTCGGTCGGGCTGACTAGGAGCTCCTACAATGAGCAGTTCTTC
>TRBV7-8|NA|few|TRBJ2-7
CASSPTQGAYEQYF
TGTGCCAGCAGCCCCACACAGGGTGCCTACGAGCAGTACTTC
>TRBV6-2/TRBV6-3|TRBD2|NA|TRBJ2-7
CASSSRSGGSYEQYF
TGTGCCAGCAGTTCCCGTAGCGGGGGCTCCTACGAGCAGTACTTC
>TRBV10-3|NA|NA|TRBJ2-3
CATFSGYDTDTQYF
TGTGCCACCTTTAGCGGATACGACACAGATACGCAGTATTTT
>TRBV4-3|TRBD1|few|TRBJ1-4
CASHGGQGDEKLFF
TGCGCCAGCCACGGGGGACAGGGGGATGAAAAACTGTTTTTT
>TRBV29-1|NA|NA|TRBJ2-5
CSVVPRLTETQYF
TGCAGCGTTGTGCCCAGGCTGACCGAGACCCAGTACTTC
>TRBV20-1|NA|NA|TRBJ1-2
CSARAPSPYGYTF
TGCAGTGCTAGAGCCCCGTCTCCTTATGGCTACACCTTC
>TRBV27|NA|NA|TRBJ2-7
CATKPGALSYEQYF
TGTGCCACCAAGCCGGGGGCACTTTCCTACGAGCAGTACTTC
>TRBV27|TRBD1|few|TRBJ2-2
CASSYDRVLTGELFF
TGTGCCAGCAGCTACGACAGGGTATTAACCGGGGAGCTGTTTTTT
>TRBV20-1|TRBD1|NA|TRBJ2-2
CSARGQRNTGELFF
TGCAGTGCTAGGGGACAGAGGAACACCGGGGAGCTGTTTTTT
>TRBV5-1|NA|few|TRBJ1-2
CASSLVAGHGYGYTF
TGCGCCAGCAGCTTGGTCGCAGGGCATGGCTATGGCTACACCTTC
>TRBV12-3/TRBV12-4|NA|few|TRBJ1-1
CASIRQGQTEAFF
TGTGCCAGCATTAGGCAGGGGCAGACTGAAGCTTTCTTT
>TRBV28|TRBD1|NA|TRBJ2-7
CASSPVDRDSYEQYF
TGTGCCAGCAGTCCTGTGGACAGGGATTCCTACGAGCAGTACTTC
>TRBV15|TRBD1|NA|TRBJ2-7
CATSRDPGGTYEQYF
TGTGCCACCAGCAGAGACCCAGGGGGAACCTACGAGCAGTACTTC
>TRBV6-5|NA|NA|TRBJ2-7
CASRSGETYEQYF
TGTGCCAGCAGATCAGGGGAAACCTACGAGCAGTACTTC
>TRBV5-1|NA|many|TRBJ2-5
CASSLVGVQETQYF
TGTGCCAGCAGCTTAGTCGGGGTTCAAGAGACCCAGTACTTC
>TRBV11-2|NA|many|TRBJ2-4
CASSLQGTGSSIQYF
TGTGCCAGCAGCTTGCAAGGGACTGGCTCTAGCATTCAGTACTTC
>TRBV3-1|TRBD2|NA|TRBJ2-1
CASSPTSALGYNEQFF
TGTGCCAGCAGCCCAACTAGCGCCTTGGGCTACAATGAGCAGTTCTTC
>TRBV18|NA|many|TRBJ2-3
CASSPGLTDTQYF
TGTGCCAGCTCACCAGGTCTCACAGATACGCAGTATTTT
>TRBV7-2|NA|NA|TRBJ1-1
CASSSVVTEAFF
TGTGCCAGCAGCTCGGTGGTCACTGAAGCTTTCTTT
>TRBV5-6|TRBD1|few|TRBJ2-1
CASSDDGTGVNEQFF
TGTGCCAGCAGCGATGACGGGACAGGCGTCAATGAGCAGTTCTTC
>TRBV15|TRBD1|NA|TRBJ2-7
CATSRDLGQGVYEQYF
TGTGCCACCAGCAGAGATTTGGGACAGGGGGTCTACGAGCAGTACTTC
>TRBV4-2|NA|NA|TRBJ1-5
CASSPWAETSNQPQHF
TGTGCCAGCAGCCCATGGGCCGAGACCTCCAATCAGCCCCAGCATTTT
>TRBV2|TRBD1|NA|TRBJ1-6
CASSELGPGQAGSPLHF
TGTGCCAGCAGTGAACTCGGACCGGGACAGGCGGGATCACCCCTCCACTTT
>TRBV20-1|NA|few|TRBJ2-5
CSAIGEETQYF
TGCAGCGCTATTGGTGAAGAGACCCAGTACTTC
>TRBV20-1|TRBD1|few|TRBJ2-5
CSARRTGSWETQYF
TGCAGTGCGCGACGGACAGGGTCTTGGGAGACCCAGTACTTC
>TRBV14|NA|NA|TRBJ2-1
CASSQELAPYNEQFF
TGTGCCAGCAGCCAAGAACTAGCCCCCTACAATGAGCAGTTCTTC
>TRBV4-3|TRBD2|NA|TRBJ2-5
CASSQVASGGETQYF
TGCGCCAGCAGCCAAGTCGCTAGCGGCGGGGAGACCCAGTACTTC
>TRBV7-3|TRBD2|few|TRBJ2-1
CASREGTGGSNEQFF
TGTGCCAGCCGGGAGGGGACTGGAGGCTCTAATGAGCAGTTCTTC
>TRBV7-2|NA|NA|TRBJ2-5
CASSLLSRTVKETQYF
TGTGCCAGCAGCTTATTATCGAGGACAGTAAAAGAGACCCAGTACTTC
>TRBV15|TRBD2|NA|TRBJ2-7
CATSTRSGSSYEQYF
TGTGCCACCAGCACCCGGAGCGGGAGCTCCTACGAGCAGTACTTC
>TRBV29-1|TRBD2|once|TRBJ2-3
CSEWAGAVDTQYF
TGCAGCGAATGGGCGGGAGCGGTAGATACGCAGTATTTT
>TRBV7-2|NA|NA|TRBJ1-1
CASSLVGGRYTEAFF
TGTGCCAGCAGCTTAGTTGGGGGGCGGTACACTGAAGCTTTCTTT
>TRBV10-3|TRBD1|few|TRBJ2-3
CAISESLLGTGTEGTQYF
TGTGCCATCAGTGAATCCCTCCTCGGGACAGGGACGGAGGGAACGCAGTATTTT
>TRBV12-3/TRBV12-4|TRBD2|NA|TRBJ2-3
CASTGTSGARTDTQYF
TGTGCCAGCACCGGGACTAGCGGGGCCCGCACAGATACGCAGTATTTT
>TRBV7-8|TRBD2|NA|TRBJ2-1
CVSSRGLAGDNEQFF
TGTGTCAGCAGCCGAGGACTAGCAGGAGATAATGAGCAGTTCTTC
>TRBV20-1|NA|NA|TRBJ1-5
CSARDLRGHQPQHF
TGCAGTGCTAGAGATCTGCGGGGCCATCAGCCCCAGCATTTT
>TRBV7-3|NA|NA|TRBJ1-5
CASSLTGGQPQHF
TGTGCCAGCAGCTTAACGGGGGGGCAGCCCCAGCATTTT
>TRBV12-3/TRBV12-4|TRBD1|few|TRBJ2-1
CASSFGTGGDEQFF
TGTGCCAGCAGTTTCGGGACAGGGGGCGATGAGCAGTTCTTC
>TRBV7-2|TRBD1|NA|TRBJ2-7
CASSGIQGAYEQYF
TGTGCCAGCAGCGGAATACAGGGGGCGTACGAGCAGTACTTC
>TRBV5-1|NA|NA|TRBJ2-2
CASSLEGIAGELFF
TGCGCCAGCAGCTTGGAGGGCATAGCCGGGGAGCTGTTTTTT
>TRBV6-1|TRBD1|NA|TRBJ1-5
CASSRGTVRENQPQHF
TGTGCCAGCAGCCGCGGGACAGTACGGGAGAATCAGCCCCAGCATTTT
>TRBV7-2|NA|NA|TRBJ1-1
CASSLVEGYTEAFF
TGTGCCAGCAGCTTAGTAGAGGGTTACACTGAAGCTTTCTTT